The T cell receptor beta chain under discussion was sequenced for a study of blood T cells in healthy people across ages (dated by TCRdb to between 2014 and 2017). Study-level background: In model experiments, template switching captured roughly one uniquely barcoded TCR beta cDNA molecule for every two T cells. The study measured age-related changes in TCR beta repertoire diversity using deep sequencing normalized with unique cDNA molecular identifiers. The donors were divided into four age groups: young (average around 17 years), middle-aged (approximately 39), aged (approximately 62) and long-lived (roughly 86). Donors of different ages were randomly distributed across sequencing lanes to avoid experimental bias. The study analyzed two additional independent replicas of 1 million unique cDNA reads from the same blood draw for two donors, one aged 18 to 30 and one aged 80 or older.

This clonotype was counted between two and nine times. Its specific antigen is unknown. Per-base qualities were not stored, and no clone one base away is much larger. The donors were roughly 39 Caucasian individuals from Russia, aged 6 to 90 years, who were systemically healthy. Each donor gave approximately 9.3 milliliters of peripheral blood, collected into EDTA-treated Vacutainer tubes. Ficoll-Paque density-gradient centrifugation was used to isolate PBMCs, with at least 7 million per sample. Total RNA, at least 5.5 micrograms per sample, was extracted from PBMCs with Trizol reagent. The percentages of naive CD45RAhigh/CD27high T cells were determined by flow cytometry on a PBMC aliquot from every donor. The library was generated by 5' RACE. The instrument was an Illumina HiSeq 2500. A second about 7 to 12 cycle PCR used a sample-barcoded 5' primer and a J-beta primer mix. Each TCR beta cDNA molecule received a unique molecular identifier from a template-switch 5' adaptor carrying 12 random nucleotides. Each sample yielded at least 2.5 million CDR3-containing paired-end reads. All of the RNA was converted into first-strand cDNA using the Mint cDNA synthesis kit, with a TRBC-specific oligonucleotide serving as the primer. All cDNA was treated with uracil-DNA glycosylase and then went through a first 18-cycle PCR with the universal primers M1SS and BC2_uni_R. From the authors' description of their analysis: For normalization, 1 million high-quality reads, each with a distinct molecular identifier, were randomly selected from each sample. Instead of being binned into consensus sequences, reads with shared molecular identifiers were discarded. MiTCR, set to a Q25 quality threshold and the strictest error-elimination algorithm, was used for CDR3 identification, clonotype clustering and error correction. A nonparametric unseen species model with Euler transformation was used to estimate a lower bound on total TCR beta diversity. TCRdb reworked the public reads: Q25 trimming with fastp, MiXCR clone assembly, productive beta chains retained. Duplicate CDR3 protein sequences are folded into a single record with the most common DNA and genes. V and J calls and clone size were set by TCRdb, not the authors. The sample profile shows roughly 1,300,000 distinct CDR3 sequences; approximately 59% of them were found once. The leading ten clones occupy roughly 7% of the sample.

From a lookup of the germline V gene, CDR1 and CDR2 are LGHNA and YNFKEQ. The CDR3 covers 11 residues, taking in both the cysteine and the phenylalanine. The retained sequence is limited to the CDR3, 33 bases, with the frame set at the first base. V is cut by 2 bases and J by 15 bases, and the space between the germline ends is 11 bases. The study at large found these results: Total diversity estimates from one million sequenced T cells were considered lower bounds and underestimates. Because profiling used bulk unsorted PBMCs, naive and antigen-experienced compartments could not be compared conclusively. Compared with the aged group, the long-lived group had more naive CD4+ T cells, fewer expanded clones and increased TCR diversity, suggesting age selection. The percentage of naive T cells measured by flow cytometry correlated strongly with observed TCR beta diversity. Observed TCR beta diversity per million T cells fell roughly linearly with age, and a significant reduction was already apparent by age about 43. Because donor CMV infection status was unknown, age-related changes in expanded clonotypes were potentially confounded.

The chain is encoded by TRBV4-2 joined to TRBJ2-4; the D gene is perhaps TRBD1, from 6 matching bases. The source is a man between 18 and 35 years old in good health. Sequencing was performed on blood. The bases are TGTGCCAGCAGCCAATCGGGACACCTGTACTTC. The encoded protein is CASSQSGHLYF.